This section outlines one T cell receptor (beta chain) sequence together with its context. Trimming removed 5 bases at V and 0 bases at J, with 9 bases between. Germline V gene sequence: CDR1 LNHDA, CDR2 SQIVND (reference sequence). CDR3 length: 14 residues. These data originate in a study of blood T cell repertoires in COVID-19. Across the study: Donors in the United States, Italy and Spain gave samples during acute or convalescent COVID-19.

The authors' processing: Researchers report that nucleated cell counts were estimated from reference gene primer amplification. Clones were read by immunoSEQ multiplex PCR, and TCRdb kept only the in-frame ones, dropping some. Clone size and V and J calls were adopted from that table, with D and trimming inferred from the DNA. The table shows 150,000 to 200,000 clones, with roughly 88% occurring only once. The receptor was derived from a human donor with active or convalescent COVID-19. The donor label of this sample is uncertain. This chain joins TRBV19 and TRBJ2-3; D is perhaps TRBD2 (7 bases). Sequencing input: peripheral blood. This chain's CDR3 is CASSAGASTDTQYF. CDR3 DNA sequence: TGTGCCAGTAGTGCGGGGGCTAGCACAGATACGCAGTATTTT.